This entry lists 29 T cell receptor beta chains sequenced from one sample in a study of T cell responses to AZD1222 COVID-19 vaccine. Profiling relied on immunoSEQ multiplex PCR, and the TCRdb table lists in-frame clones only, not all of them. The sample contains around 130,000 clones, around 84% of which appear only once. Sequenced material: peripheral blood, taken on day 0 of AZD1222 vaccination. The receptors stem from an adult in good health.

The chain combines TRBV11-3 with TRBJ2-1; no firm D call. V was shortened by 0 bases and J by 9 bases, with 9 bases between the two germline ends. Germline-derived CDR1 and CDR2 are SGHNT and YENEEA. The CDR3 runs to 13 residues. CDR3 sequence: CASSLDSLGEQFF. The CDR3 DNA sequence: TGTGCCAGCAGCTTAGATAGCCTGGGTGAGCAGTTCTTC.

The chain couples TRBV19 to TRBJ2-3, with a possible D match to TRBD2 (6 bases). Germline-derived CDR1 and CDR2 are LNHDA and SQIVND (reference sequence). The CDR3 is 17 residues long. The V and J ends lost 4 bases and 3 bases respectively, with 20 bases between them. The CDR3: CASSTRVRGRGTDTQYF. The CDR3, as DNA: TGTGCCAGTAGTACCCGTGTGAGGGGACGGGGGACAGATACGCAGTATTTT.

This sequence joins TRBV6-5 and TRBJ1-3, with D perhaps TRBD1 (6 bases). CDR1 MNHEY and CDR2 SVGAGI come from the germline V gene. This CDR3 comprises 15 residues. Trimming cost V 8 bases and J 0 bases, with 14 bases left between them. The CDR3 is CASAGTTASGNTIYF. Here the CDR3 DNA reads TGTGCCAGCGCCGGGACAACGGCCTCTGGAAACACCATATATTTT.

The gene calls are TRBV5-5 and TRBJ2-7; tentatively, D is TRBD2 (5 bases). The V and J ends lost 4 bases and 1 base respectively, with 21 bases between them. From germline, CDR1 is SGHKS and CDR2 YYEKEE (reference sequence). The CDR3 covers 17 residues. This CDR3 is CASSPQYGLDLSYEQYF. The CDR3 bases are TGTGCCAGCAGCCCGCAGTACGGACTGGACCTTTCCTACGAGCAGTACTTC.

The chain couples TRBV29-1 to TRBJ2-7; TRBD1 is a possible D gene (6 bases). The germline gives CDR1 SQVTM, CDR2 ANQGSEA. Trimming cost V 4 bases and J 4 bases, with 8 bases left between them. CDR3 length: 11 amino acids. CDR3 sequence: CSVGGGYEQYF. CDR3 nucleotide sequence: TGCAGCGTTGGAGGGGGTTACGAGCAGTACTTC.

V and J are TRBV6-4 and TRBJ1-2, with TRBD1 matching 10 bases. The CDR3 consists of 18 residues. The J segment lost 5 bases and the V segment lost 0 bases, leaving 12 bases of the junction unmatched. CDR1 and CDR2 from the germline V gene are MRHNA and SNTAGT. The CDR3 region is CASSDSRAQDRGTYGYTF. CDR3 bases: TGTGCCAGCAGTGACTCTAGGGCGCAGGACAGGGGGACATATGGCTACACCTTC.

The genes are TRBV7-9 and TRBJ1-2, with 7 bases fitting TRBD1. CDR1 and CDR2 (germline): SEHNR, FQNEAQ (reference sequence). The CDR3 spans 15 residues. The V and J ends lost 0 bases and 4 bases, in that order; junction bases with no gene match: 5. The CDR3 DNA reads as TGTGCCAGCAGCTTAGCGGGGGACAGAAGCTATGGCTACACCTTC. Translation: CASSLAGDRSYGYTF.

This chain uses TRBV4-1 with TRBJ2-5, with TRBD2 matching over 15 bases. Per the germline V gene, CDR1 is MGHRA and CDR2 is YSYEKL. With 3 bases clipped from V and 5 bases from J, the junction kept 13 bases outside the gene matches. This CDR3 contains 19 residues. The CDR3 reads CASSHPGLAGGPVRETQYF. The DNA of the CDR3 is TGCGCCAGCAGCCACCCCGGACTAGCGGGAGGGCCAGTTCGGGAGACCCAGTACTTC.

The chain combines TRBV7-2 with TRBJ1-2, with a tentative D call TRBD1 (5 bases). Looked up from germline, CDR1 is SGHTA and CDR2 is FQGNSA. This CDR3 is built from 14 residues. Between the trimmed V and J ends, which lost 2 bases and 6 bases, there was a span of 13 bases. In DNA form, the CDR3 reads TGTGCCAGCAGCTTACAAAGGGGATTTGATGGCTACACCTTC. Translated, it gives CASSLQRGFDGYTF.

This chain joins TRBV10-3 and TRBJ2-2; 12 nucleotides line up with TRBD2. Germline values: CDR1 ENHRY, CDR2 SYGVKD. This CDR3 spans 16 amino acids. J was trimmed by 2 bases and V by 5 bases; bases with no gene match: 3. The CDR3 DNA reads TGTGCCATCAGTACTAGCGGGGGGATCAACACCGGGGAGCTGTTTTTT. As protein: CAISTSGGINTGELFF.

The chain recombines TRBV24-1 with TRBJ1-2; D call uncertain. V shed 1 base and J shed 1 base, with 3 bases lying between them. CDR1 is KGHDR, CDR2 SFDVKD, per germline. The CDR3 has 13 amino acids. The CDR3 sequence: CATSDLVNYGYTF. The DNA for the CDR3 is TGTGCCACCAGTGATTTAGTTAACTATGGCTACACCTTC.

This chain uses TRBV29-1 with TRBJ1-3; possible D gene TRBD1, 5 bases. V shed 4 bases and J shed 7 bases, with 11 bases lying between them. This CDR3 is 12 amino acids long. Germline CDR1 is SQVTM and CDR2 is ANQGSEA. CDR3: CSVGGGENTIYF. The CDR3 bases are TGCAGCGTTGGTGGGGGGGAGAACACCATATATTTT.

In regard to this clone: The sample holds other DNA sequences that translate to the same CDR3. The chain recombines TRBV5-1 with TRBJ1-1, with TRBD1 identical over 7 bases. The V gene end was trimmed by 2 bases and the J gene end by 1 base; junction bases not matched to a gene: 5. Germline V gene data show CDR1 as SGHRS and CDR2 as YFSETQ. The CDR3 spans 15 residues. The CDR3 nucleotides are TGCGCCAGCAGCTTACGGACAGGCCAGAACACTGAAGCTTTCTTT. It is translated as CASSLRTGQNTEAFF.

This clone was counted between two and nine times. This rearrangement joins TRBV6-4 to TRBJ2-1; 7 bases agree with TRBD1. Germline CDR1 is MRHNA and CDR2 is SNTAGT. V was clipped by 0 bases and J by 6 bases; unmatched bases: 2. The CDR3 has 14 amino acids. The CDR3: CASSDSPGGNEQFF. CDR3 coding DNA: TGTGCCAGCAGTGACTCGCCAGGGGGCAATGAGCAGTTCTTC.

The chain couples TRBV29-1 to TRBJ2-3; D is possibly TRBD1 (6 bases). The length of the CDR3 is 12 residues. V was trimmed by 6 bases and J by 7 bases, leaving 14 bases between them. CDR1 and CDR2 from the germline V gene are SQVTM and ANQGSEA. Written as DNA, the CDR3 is TGCAGCGTGGAGATTGGACAGTATACGCAGTATTTT. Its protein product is CSVEIGQYTQYF.

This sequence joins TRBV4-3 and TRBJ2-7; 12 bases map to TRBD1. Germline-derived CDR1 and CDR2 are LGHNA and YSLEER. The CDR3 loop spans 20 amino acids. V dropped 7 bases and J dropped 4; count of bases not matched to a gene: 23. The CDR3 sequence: CASNIKGGQGALAAEYEQYF. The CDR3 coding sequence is TGCGCCAGCAACATAAAAGGGGGACAGGGGGCCCTGGCGGCGGAATACGAGCAGTACTTC.

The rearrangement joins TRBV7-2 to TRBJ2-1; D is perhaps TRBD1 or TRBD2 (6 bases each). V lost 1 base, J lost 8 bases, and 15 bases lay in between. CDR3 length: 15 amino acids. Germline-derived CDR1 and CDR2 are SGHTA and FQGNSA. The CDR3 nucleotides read TGTGCCAGCAGCTTAGTGGGGGGCGCAGGGGATGAGCAGTTCTTC. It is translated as CASSLVGGAGDEQFF.

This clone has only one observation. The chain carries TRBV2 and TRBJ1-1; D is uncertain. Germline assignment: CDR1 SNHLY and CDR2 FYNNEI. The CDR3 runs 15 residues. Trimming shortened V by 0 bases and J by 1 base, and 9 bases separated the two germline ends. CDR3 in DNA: TGTGCCAGCAGTGAAGCGACGTGGGGGAACACTGAAGCTTTCTTT. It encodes CASSEATWGNTEAFF.

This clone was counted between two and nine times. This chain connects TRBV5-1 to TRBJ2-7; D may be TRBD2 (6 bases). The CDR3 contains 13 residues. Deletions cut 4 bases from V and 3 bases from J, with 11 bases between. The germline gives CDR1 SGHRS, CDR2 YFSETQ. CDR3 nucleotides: TGCGCCAGCAGCAGGGACTCCTACTACGAGCAGTACTTC. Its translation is CASSRDSYYEQYF.

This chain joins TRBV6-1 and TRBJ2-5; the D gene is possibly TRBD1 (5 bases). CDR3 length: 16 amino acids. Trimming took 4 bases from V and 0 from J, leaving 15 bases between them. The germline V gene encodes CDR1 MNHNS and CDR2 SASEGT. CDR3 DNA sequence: TGTGCCAGCAGTGGTCGTTCGTACAGGTACCAAGAGACCCAGTACTTC. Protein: CASSGRSYRYQETQYF.

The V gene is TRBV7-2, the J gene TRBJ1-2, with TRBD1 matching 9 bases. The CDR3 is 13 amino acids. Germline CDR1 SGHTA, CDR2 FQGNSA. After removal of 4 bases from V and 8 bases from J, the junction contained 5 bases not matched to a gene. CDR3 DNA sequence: TGTGCCAGCAGCTCAACAGGGGGCTCGGGCTACACCTTC. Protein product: CASSSTGGSGYTF.

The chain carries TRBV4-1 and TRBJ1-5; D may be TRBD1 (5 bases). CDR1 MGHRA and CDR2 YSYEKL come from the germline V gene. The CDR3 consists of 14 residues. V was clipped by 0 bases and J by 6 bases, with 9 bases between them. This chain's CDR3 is CASSQEWGSQPQHF. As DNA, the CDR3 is TGCGCCAGCAGCCAAGAATGGGGGTCTCAGCCCCAGCATTTT.

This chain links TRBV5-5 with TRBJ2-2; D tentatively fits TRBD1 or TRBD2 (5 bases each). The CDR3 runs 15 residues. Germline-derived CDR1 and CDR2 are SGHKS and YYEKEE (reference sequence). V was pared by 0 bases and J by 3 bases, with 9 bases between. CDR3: CASSLGDLYTGELFF. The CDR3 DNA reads TGTGCCAGCAGCTTGGGGGACCTTTACACCGGGGAGCTGTTTTTT.

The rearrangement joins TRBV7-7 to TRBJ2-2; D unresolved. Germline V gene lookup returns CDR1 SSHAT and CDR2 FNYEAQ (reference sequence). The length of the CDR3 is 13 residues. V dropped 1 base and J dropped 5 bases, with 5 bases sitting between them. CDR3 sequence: CASSLDLTGELFF. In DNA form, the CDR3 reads TGTGCCAGCAGCTTAGATTTAACCGGGGAGCTGTTTTTT.

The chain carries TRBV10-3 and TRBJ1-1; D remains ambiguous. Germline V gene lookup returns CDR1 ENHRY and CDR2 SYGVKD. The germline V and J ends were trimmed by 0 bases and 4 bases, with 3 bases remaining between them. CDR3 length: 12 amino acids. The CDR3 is CAISESITEAFF. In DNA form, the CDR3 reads TGTGCCATCAGTGAGTCGATCACTGAAGCTTTCTTT.

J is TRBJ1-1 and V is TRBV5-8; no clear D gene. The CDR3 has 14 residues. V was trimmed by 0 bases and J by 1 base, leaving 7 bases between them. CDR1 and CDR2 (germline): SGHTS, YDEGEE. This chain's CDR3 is CASSLVWGNTEAFF. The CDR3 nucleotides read TGTGCCAGCAGCTTGGTTTGGGGGAACACTGAAGCTTTCTTT.

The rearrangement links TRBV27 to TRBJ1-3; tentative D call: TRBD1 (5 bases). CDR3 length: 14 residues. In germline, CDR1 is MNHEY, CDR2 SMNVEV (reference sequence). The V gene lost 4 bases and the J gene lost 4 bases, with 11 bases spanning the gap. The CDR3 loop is CASSSGMWGNTIYF. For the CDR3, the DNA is TGTGCCAGCAGTTCAGGGATGTGGGGAAACACCATATATTTT.

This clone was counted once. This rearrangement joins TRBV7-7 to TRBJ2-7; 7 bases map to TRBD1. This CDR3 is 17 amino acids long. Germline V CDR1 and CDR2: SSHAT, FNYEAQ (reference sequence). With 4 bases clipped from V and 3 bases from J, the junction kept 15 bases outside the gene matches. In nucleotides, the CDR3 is TGTGCCAGCAGCTGGGAAGGGGGCAGGGGGACAAGCTACGAGCAGTACTTC. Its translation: CASSWEGGRGTSYEQYF.

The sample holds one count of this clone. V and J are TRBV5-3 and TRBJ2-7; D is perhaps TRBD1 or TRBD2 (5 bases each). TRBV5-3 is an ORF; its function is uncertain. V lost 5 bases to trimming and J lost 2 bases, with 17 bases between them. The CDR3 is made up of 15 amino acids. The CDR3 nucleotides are TGTGCCAGAAGTCGAAATTGGGACGAGGCCTACGAGCAGTACTTC. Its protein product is CARSRNWDEAYEQYF.